The rows below give T cell receptor beta chains drawn from one sample of a study of T cell responses to AZD1222 COVID-19 vaccine. Assay used: immunoSEQ multiplex PCR; TCRdb lists only in-frame clones, some missing. The table includes about 86,000 clones, about 78% detected once. Specimen: peripheral blood, collected on day 0 of AZD1222 vaccination. The receptors were gathered from an adult in good health. CDR3s include the opening cysteine and the closing phenylalanine or tryptophan. A D gene is named only where the DNA matches it firmly. Some rows mark clone size as missing; the rest say once, few, many or name a class of expanded clone.

j_gene: TRBJ2-3; v_gene: TRBV19; abundance: NA; d_gene: TRBD1; CDR3aa: CASSIPAGTGLTDTQYF; CDR3nt: TGTGCCAGTAGTATCCCCGCCGGGACAGGGCTCACAGATACGCAGTATTTT
j_gene: TRBJ2-5; v_gene: TRBV5-5; abundance: NA; d_gene: TRBD2; CDR3aa: CASNSIAGASETQYF; CDR3nt: TGTGCCAGCAACTCAATAGCGGGAGCAAGTGAGACCCAGTACTTC
j_gene: TRBJ2-1; v_gene: TRBV15; abundance: NA; d_gene: TRBD2; CDR3aa: CATSRESSGRAYNEQFF; CDR3nt: TGTGCCACCAGCAGAGAGAGCAGCGGGAGGGCCTACAATGAGCAGTTCTTC
j_gene: TRBJ2-5; v_gene: TRBV12-3/TRBV12-4; abundance: NA; d_gene: NA; CDR3aa: CASSFEAETQYF; CDR3nt: TGTGCCAGCAGTTTCGAGGCAGAGACCCAGTACTTC
j_gene: TRBJ1-6; v_gene: TRBV11-2; abundance: NA; d_gene: NA; CDR3aa: CASSLVSRGSSPLHF; CDR3nt: TGTGCCAGCAGCTTAGTAAGCAGGGGTAGTTCACCCCTCCACTTT
j_gene: TRBJ2-1; v_gene: TRBV11-2; abundance: once; d_gene: TRBD2; CDR3aa: CASSTLAGGGYNEQFF; CDR3nt: TGTGCCAGCAGCACCTTAGCGGGAGGAGGGTACAATGAGCAGTTCTTC
j_gene: TRBJ1-2; v_gene: TRBV6-6; abundance: NA; d_gene: TRBD1; CDR3aa: CASSYLGTDYGYTF; CDR3nt: TGTGCCAGCAGTTACCTCGGGACAGACTATGGCTACACCTTC
j_gene: TRBJ2-5; v_gene: TRBV5-1; abundance: NA; d_gene: NA; CDR3aa: CASSPGRPQETQYF; CDR3nt: TGCGCCAGCAGTCCCGGGCGGCCGCAAGAGACCCAGTACTTC
j_gene: TRBJ1-5; v_gene: TRBV10-2; abundance: NA; d_gene: NA; CDR3aa: CASSDGPGRNQPQHF; CDR3nt: TGCGCCAGCAGTGATGGACCAGGTCGCAATCAGCCCCAGCATTTT
j_gene: TRBJ1-5; v_gene: TRBV30; abundance: NA; d_gene: NA; CDR3aa: CAWSVPGGNQPQHF; CDR3nt: TGTGCCTGGAGTGTCCCAGGGGGCAATCAGCCCCAGCATTTT
j_gene: TRBJ2-7; v_gene: TRBV7-9; abundance: NA; d_gene: TRBD1; CDR3aa: CASSPRTGGNEQYF; CDR3nt: TGTGCCAGCAGCCCCAGGACAGGGGGGAACGAGCAGTACTTC
j_gene: TRBJ2-7; v_gene: TRBV7-2; abundance: NA; d_gene: NA; CDR3aa: CASSTRGFYEQYF; CDR3nt: TGTGCCAGCAGCACAAGAGGATTCTACGAGCAGTACTTC
j_gene: TRBJ2-4; v_gene: TRBV6-5; abundance: NA; d_gene: NA; CDR3aa: CASSFANIQYF; CDR3nt: TGTGCCAGCAGCTTTGCAAACATTCAGTACTTC